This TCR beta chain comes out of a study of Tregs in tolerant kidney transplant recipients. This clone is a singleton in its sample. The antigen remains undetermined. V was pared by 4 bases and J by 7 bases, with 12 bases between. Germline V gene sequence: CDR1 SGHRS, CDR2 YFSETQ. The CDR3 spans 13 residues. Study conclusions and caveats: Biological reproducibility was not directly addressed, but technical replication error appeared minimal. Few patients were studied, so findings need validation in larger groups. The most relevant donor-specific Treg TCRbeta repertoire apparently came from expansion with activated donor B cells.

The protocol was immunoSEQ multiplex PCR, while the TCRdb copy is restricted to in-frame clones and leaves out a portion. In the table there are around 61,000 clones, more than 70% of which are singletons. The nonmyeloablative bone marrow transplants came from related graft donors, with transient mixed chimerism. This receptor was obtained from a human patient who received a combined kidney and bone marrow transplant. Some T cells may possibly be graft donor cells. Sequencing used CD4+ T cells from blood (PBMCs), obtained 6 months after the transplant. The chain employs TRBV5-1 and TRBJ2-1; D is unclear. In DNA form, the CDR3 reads TGCGCCAGCAGCCCCAGGCGTTCTAATGAGCAGTTCTTC. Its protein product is CASSPRRSNEQFF.